This T cell receptor (beta chain) was captured by sequencing in a study of T cells in Graves' hyperthyroidism and ophthalmopathy. Template material for amplifying TCR beta CDR3 regions consisted of RNA transcripts. The HTBI set primed first-round TCR CDR3 RT-PCR. TCRdb ran MiXCR on the multiplex PCR reads and lists one entry per CDR3 protein. This sample has about 99,000 distinct CDR3 sequences, with roughly 44% found just once. This CDR3 has 17 residues. Germline-derived CDR1 and CDR2 are KGHDR and SFDVKD. Trimming stripped 4 bases from V and 4 bases from J, with 19 bases between. Ten or more counts support this clonotype.

The sequenced sample was blood. This TCR came from a man between 35 and 55 years old with Graves' hyperthyroidism. The chain has TRBV24-1 and TRBJ2-1; D is unresolved. CDR3 sequence reads: CATSDSLGARAYNEQFF. DNA of the CDR3: TGTGCCACCAGTGACTCCCTGGGCGCGAGAGCTTACAATGAGCAGTTCTTC.